Listed below are T cell receptor beta chains from one sample, sequenced in a study of OX40 agonist ivuxolimab in advanced cancers. Generated by immunoSEQ multiplex PCR, the TCRdb table keeps only in-frame clones and is missing some. The sample consists of approximately 62,000 clones, 80% to 95% of them appearing once. This material consisted of CD4+ or CD8+ T cells sorted from blood, taken in a trial of the OX40 agonist ivuxolimab. The receptor set was obtained from an adult with an advanced solid tumor such as melanoma, head and neck, liver or kidney cancer. Both conserved end residues are part of each CDR3. D genes are given only for firm matches. For some rows the clone size is stated as once, few or many, or as a class when expanded; others skip it.

j_gene | abundance | d_gene | len | v_gene | CDR3nt | CDR3aa
TRBJ2-7 | NA | NA | 14 | TRBV5-1 | TGCGCCAGCAGAGAGCCCGCTTGGGGCTGGGAGCAGTACTTC | CASREPAWGWEQYF
TRBJ1-6 | NA | TRBD1 | 18 | TRBV11-2 | TGTGCCAGCAGCGGCCCGGGACAGGGGTCAACTGCAAATTCACCCCTCCACTTT | CASSGPGQGSTANSPLHF
TRBJ1-2 | NA | NA | 13 | TRBV29-1 | TGCAGCGTTGTGGTTTGGGGCGAGGGCGGCTACACCTTC | CSVVVWGEGGYTF
TRBJ2-7 | NA | TRBD2 | 17 | TRBV7-9 | TGTGCCAGCAGCTTAGGTTGGACTAGCGGGGGGACTTACGAGCAGTACTTC | CASSLGWTSGGTYEQYF
TRBJ1-1 | NA | NA | 13 | TRBV27 | TGTGCCAGCGGATTGGACGGGAACACTGAAGCTTTCTTT | CASGLDGNTEAFF
TRBJ2-7 | NA | NA | 19 | TRBV4-2 | TGTGCCAGCAGCCAAGGAGGGGGCATGGCGGGGGGACCTACCTACGAGCAGTACTTC | CASSQGGGMAGGPTYEQYF
TRBJ2-7 | NA | TRBD2 | 15 | TRBV19 | TGTGCCAGTACCTGGACTAGCGGGAGTTCCTACGAGCAGTACTTC | CASTWTSGSSYEQYF
TRBJ2-1 | NA | NA | 13 | TRBV19 | TGTGCCAGTATGGTCGGACCCTACAATGAGCAGTTCTTC | CASMVGPYNEQFF
TRBJ1-1 | few | NA | 13 | TRBV7-6 | TGTGCCAGCAGCTTCGATATGAACACTGAAGCTTTCTTT | CASSFDMNTEAFF
TRBJ1-1 | NA | NA | 13 | TRBV2 | TGTGCCAGCAGTGAAGTTACACGGACTGAAGCTTTCTTT | CASSEVTRTEAFF
TRBJ2-1 | NA | NA | 13 | TRBV7-6 | TGTGCCAGCAGCCCGACCGGAAACAATGAGCAGTTCTTC | CASSPTGNNEQFF
TRBJ2-1 | NA | NA | 15 | TRBV4-3 | TGCGCCAGCAGCCAAGAGCAGGTTAACTACAATGAGCAGTTCTTC | CASSQEQVNYNEQFF
TRBJ2-1 | NA | NA | 14 | TRBV11-2 | TGTGCCAGCAGCCCCACTGAAGGCTACAATGAGCAGTTCTTC | CASSPTEGYNEQFF
TRBJ1-3 | NA | NA | 15 | TRBV2 | TGTGCCAGCAGTGAGTCAGGGTGGCATGGAAACACCATATATTTT | CASSESGWHGNTIYF
TRBJ2-1 | once | TRBD2 | 16 | TRBV4-1 | TGCGCCAGCAGCCAAGAGTTAGCGGGGGGGCTCAATGAGCAGTTCTTC | CASSQELAGGLNEQFF
TRBJ2-1 | NA | NA | 14 | TRBV30 | TGTGCCTGGAGTGTTGGCGGGGTTTACAATGAGCAGTTCTTC | CAWSVGGVYNEQFF
TRBJ1-5 | NA | TRBD1 | 13 | TRBV28 | TGTGCCAGCAGTGACAGGGGGCTTCAGCCCCAGCATTTT | CASSDRGLQPQHF
TRBJ2-7 | NA | TRBD2 | 15 | TRBV7-2 | TGTGCCAGCAGCCTAACTAGCGGGAGGGTCTACGAGCAGTACTTC | CASSLTSGRVYEQYF
TRBJ2-2 | NA | TRBD1 | 16 | TRBV7-9 | TGTGCCAGCAGCCCCGGGACAGGGGGCGACACCGGGGAGCTGTTTTTT | CASSPGTGGDTGELFF
TRBJ1-2 | NA | TRBD1 | 16 | TRBV14 | TGTGCCAGCAGCCAACGGGGACAGGGATTAGGATATGGCTACACCTTC | CASSQRGQGLGYGYTF
TRBJ2-7 | NA | NA | 13 | TRBV7-8 | TGTGCCAGCAGCTTACGGCTCACCTACGAGCAGTACTTC | CASSLRLTYEQYF
TRBJ1-1 | NA | NA | 13 | TRBV5-4 | TGTGCCAGCAGCTTGGCCCTGGCGACTGAAGCTTTCTTT | CASSLALATEAFF
TRBJ1-1 | once | NA | 16 | TRBV7-9 | TGTGCCAGCAGCTTAGGGTCTCAGGGGTTGTGGACTGAAGCTTTCTTT | CASSLGSQGLWTEAFF
TRBJ2-2 | NA | NA | 13 | TRBV13 | TGTGCCAGCAGCTTAGGTGGAATCGGGGAGCTGTTTTTT | CASSLGGIGELFF
TRBJ1-2 | NA | TRBD1 | 15 | TRBV6-6 | TGTGCCAGCAGGGGAACCGGGACAGGGCACTATGGCTACACCTTC | CASRGTGTGHYGYTF
TRBJ2-3 | NA | NA | 14 | TRBV19 | TGTGCCAGTAGTATAGGGCATCAGCAGGATACGCAGTATTTT | CASSIGHQQDTQYF
TRBJ2-1 | NA | NA | 14 | TRBV27 | TGTGCCAGCAGTTTAACCATGGGATACAATGAGCAGTTCTTC | CASSLTMGYNEQFF
TRBJ2-3 | NA | TRBD1 | 15 | TRBV14 | TGTGCCAGCAGCGCGGGGCAGGGGGCTGGAAATACGCAGTATTTT | CASSAGQGAGNTQYF
TRBJ1-2 | NA | NA | 15 | TRBV11-2 | TGTGCCAGCAGCTCTTCCAGAAATACTAACTATGGCTACACCTTC | CASSSSRNTNYGYTF
TRBJ2-3 | NA | NA | 11 | TRBV6-1 | TGTGCCAGCACCCACACAGATACGCAGTATTTT | CASTHTDTQYF
TRBJ1-2 | NA | NA | 11 | TRBV6-5 | TGTGCCAGCAAGTCCAGCTATGGCTACACCTTC | CASKSSYGYTF
TRBJ1-1 | NA | NA | 12 | TRBV7-9 | TGTGCCAGCAGCTTCAGCGGGACTGAAGCTTTCTTT | CASSFSGTEAFF
TRBJ2-2 | NA | NA | 13 | TRBV6-5 | TGTGCCAGCAGTTACGAGGGTGGCGGGGAGCTGTTTTTT | CASSYEGGGELFF
TRBJ1-1 | NA | NA | 15 | TRBV5-4 | TGTGCCAGCAGCTTGGAGGGGGGGCGAGGCACTGAAGCTTTCTTT | CASSLEGGRGTEAFF
TRBJ2-7 | NA | NA | 13 | TRBV30 | TGTGCCTGGAGTCTCGCCTCGTCCTACGAGCAGTACTTC | CAWSLASSYEQYF
TRBJ1-1 | NA | NA | 14 | TRBV30 | TGTGCCTGGAGTGTACTGGGGGCGAACACTGAAGCTTTCTTT | CAWSVLGANTEAFF
TRBJ1-2 | once | NA | 16 | TRBV7-9 | TGTGCCAGCAGCTTAGGATACCAGGGGTTCGACTATGGCTACACCTTC | CASSLGYQGFDYGYTF
TRBJ2-1 | NA | TRBD2 | 16 | TRBV27 | TGTGCCAGCAGTTTAGCGGGAGCTACCTCCTACAATGAGCAGTTCTTC | CASSLAGATSYNEQFF
TRBJ1-5 | few | NA | 14 | TRBV5-5 | TGTGCCAGCAGCTTGACCAGTAGCAATCAGCCCCAGCATTTT | CASSLTSSNQPQHF
TRBJ1-5 | NA | NA | 15 | TRBV13 | TGTGCCAGCAGCATAGGGACTTCCCTCAATCAGCCCCAGCATTTT | CASSIGTSLNQPQHF
TRBJ1-2 | NA | TRBD1 | 13 | TRBV19 | TGTGCCAGTAGTGCGGGGACAGCATCTGGCTACACCTTC | CASSAGTASGYTF